Listed here are 10 T cell receptor beta chains from one sample, sequenced in a study of T cell clonality in common variable immunodeficiency. General observations from the study: Reportedly, TCR beta sequences from common variable immunodeficiency showed fewer deletions and N-nucleotide insertions.

These receptors' targets are unknown. Repertoires were generated with immunoSEQ multiplex PCR, while TCRdb's copy carries only in-frame clones and drops some. The sample includes about 20,000 clones, none of them occurring once. Sequenced material: peripheral blood mononuclear cells. Receptors originate from a human donor with common variable immunodeficiency.

On this clone: Sequencing ends 3 residues short of the CDR3 end; the germline J gene provides the rest. The chain carries TRBV18 and TRBJ2-1; 11 bases line up with TRBD2. With V trimmed by 2 bases and J by 5 bases, 8 bases remained unmatched. The CDR3 is 17 amino acids. CDR1 is KGHSH, CDR2 LQKENI, per germline. The CDR3 is CASSPAIAGGLDNEQFF. The sequenced CDR3 bases are TGTGCCAGCTCACCAGCAATAGCGGGGGGGCTGGACAATGAG.

This clone was observed a handful of times. The CDR3 sequence is CASRGGAYVTDTQYF. The CDR3 bases that were read are TGTGCCAGCAGGGGGGGAGCCTACGTCACAGATACG. This chain links TRBV7-2 with TRBJ2-3, with D maybe TRBD2 (6 bases). The read ends 3 residues shy of where the CDR3 ends; the end is completed using the germline J gene. Germline values: CDR1 SGHTA, CDR2 FQGNSA. The CDR3 runs to 15 residues. V dropped 6 bases and J dropped 2 bases, with 15 bases sitting between them.

About this clone: The read comes to an end 3 residues before the CDR3 does, leaving the germline J gene to fill in the end. The chain uses TRBV18 and TRBJ2-7, with 8 bases lining up with TRBD2. The V and J ends lost 0 bases and 6 bases, in that order; junction bases with no gene match: 1. The CDR3 spans 13 residues. CDR1 is KGHSH and CDR2 is LQKENI in the germline V gene. The CDR3 sequence is CASSPPGTSEQYF. The sequenced CDR3 bases are TGTGCCAGCTCACCACCCGGGACTAGCGAG.

For this clone: The junction does not match germline at one end; this may be a read error. The read is 3 residues too short to cover the CDR3 end, so that end is filled in from the germline J gene. This sequence joins TRBV7-7 and TRBJ2-3; D is perhaps TRBD2 (6 bases). This CDR3 region has 14 residues. The V gene's germline CDR1 is SSHAT and CDR2 FNYEAQ (reference sequence). The CDR3 bases that were read are TGTGCTAGCAGCCTGGAGGGGAGAACAGATACG. Encoded protein: CASSLEGRTDT. The full CDR3 protein is CASSLEGRTDTQYF.

This clone was seen a handful of times. The read terminates 3 residues ahead of where the CDR3 ends, so the germline J gene completes it. The genes are TRBV7-2 and TRBJ2-1; TRBD2 might be the D (6 bases). Germline CDR1 reads SGHTA; CDR2 reads FQGNSA. The CDR3 runs to 12 residues. Trimming shortened V by 6 bases and J by 9 bases, and 12 bases separated the two germline ends. The CDR3 bases that were read are TGTGCCAGCAGGGCGGGGACCGTTGAG. Translating it yields CASRAGTVE. The full CDR3 protein is CASRAGTVEQFF.

Note on this clone: The read is 3 residues too short to cover the CDR3 end, so that end is filled in from the germline J gene. The genes are TRBV7-6 and TRBJ1-4; TRBD1 matches 8 bases. The CDR3 has 15 amino acids. CDR1 is SGHVS and CDR2 is FNYEAQ in the germline V gene. Trimming at V came to 2 bases and at J to 5 bases, leaving 4 bases not matched to a gene. Incomplete CDR3 DNA: TGTGCCAGCAGCTTACGGACAGGGCAGAATGAAAAA. Translation gives CASSLRTGQNEK. The whole CDR3 is CASSLRTGQNEKLFF.

With respect to this clone: Coverage ceases 3 residues before the CDR3 finishes, and the germline J gene fills in the end. This chain uses TRBV19 with TRBJ1-5; possible D gene TRBD1, 6 bases. With 2 bases removed from V and 7 bases from J, the gap between germline ends came to 15 bases. CDR3 length: 15 residues. Per the germline V gene, CDR1 is LNHDA and CDR2 is SQIVND (reference sequence). The part of the CDR3 DNA that was read is TGTGCCAGTAGTATACGCGGGCAGGGGACCCAGCCC. This codes for CASSIRGQGTQP. The whole CDR3 protein is CASSIRGQGTQPQHF.

This clone occurred a few times. The DNA ends 3 residues before the CDR3 does, and the rest of the CDR3 is filled in from the germline J gene. The chain uses TRBV7-9 and TRBJ2-7; 7 bases fit TRBD1. This CDR3 contains 13 residues. The germline gives CDR1 SEHNR, CDR2 FQNEAQ (reference sequence). The junction had 2 bases not matched to a gene; V was cut back by 2 bases and J by 4 bases. The CDR3 spells CASSLPGGYEQYF. The sequenced part of the CDR3 DNA is TGTGCCAGCAGCTTACCAGGGGGATACGAG.

A word on this clone: The CDR3 goes on 3 residues after the read ends, and that part is filled in from the germline J gene. This sequence joins TRBV19 and TRBJ2-3, with D possibly being TRBD2 (5 bases). The V end was cut by 3 bases, the J end by 1 base, with 11 bases between. Germline V gene sequence: CDR1 LNHDA, CDR2 SQIVND (reference sequence). There are 15 residues in the CDR3. The part of the CDR3 DNA that was read is TGTGCCAGTAGTATCAACGGGGTAGGCACAGATACG. This gives the protein CASSINGVGTDT. The full CDR3 is CASSINGVGTDTQYF.

Note on this clone: The CDR3 end lies 3 residues beyond the end of the read and is filled in from the germline J gene. The chain carries TRBV7-2 and TRBJ1-2; no definite D call. Germline V CDR1 and CDR2: SGHTA, FQGNSA. Trimming cost V 5 bases and J 5 bases, with 15 bases left between them. The CDR3 totals 14 residues. This CDR3 is CASSKEAGLYGYTF. CDR3 DNA, as far as it was read: TGTGCCAGCAGCAAGGAGGCGGGGTTGTATGGC.